One and the same sample provided the 17 T cell receptor beta chains below, sequenced in a study of T cells in Graves' hyperthyroidism and ophthalmopathy. The source material, RNA transcripts, was used to amplify TCR beta CDR3 regions. The HTBI primer set served for first-round RT-PCR of the TCR CDR3. TCRdb re-analysed the multiplex PCR reads in MiXCR, keeping a single row per CDR3 protein. The sample lists about 560,000 distinct CDR3 sequences, 15% to 19% occurring once. Sequencing was done on a sample of blood. Receptors were obtained from a woman aged 30 to 39 with Graves' hyperthyroidism.

This clonotype was seen at least ten times. J is TRBJ1-1 and V is TRBV7-9; TRBD1 might be the D (5 bases). The germline V gene encodes CDR1 SEHNR and CDR2 FQNEAQ (reference sequence). This CDR3 is built from 16 residues. V was shortened by 1 base and J by 5 bases, with 17 bases between the two germline ends. CDR3 amino acids: CASSLVGEVLDTEAFF. The DNA for the CDR3 is TGTGCCAGCAGCTTAGTGGGGGAAGTATTGGATACTGAAGCTTTCTTT.

This clonotype was counted at least ten times. The chain uses TRBV20-1 and TRBJ1-5; 7 positions agree with TRBD1. Germline trimming cut 6 bases from V and 7 bases from J; bases unmatched to any gene: 6. Germline V gene sequence: CDR1 DFQATT, CDR2 SNEGSKA (reference sequence). The CDR3 is made up of 12 amino acids. CDR3 bases: TGCAGTGCACGACAGGGAGGACAGCCCCAGCATTTT. Protein sequence: CSARQGGQPQHF.

This clonotype appeared many times. This chain uses TRBV3-1 with TRBJ1-4; 10 bases map to TRBD1. Trimming removed 4 bases from V and 0 bases from J; junction bases left unmatched: 8. This CDR3 spans 18 amino acids. The V gene's germline CDR1 is LGHDT and CDR2 YNNKEL (reference sequence). The CDR3 DNA follows: TGTGCCAGCAGCCTAACCGGGACAGGGGCTGCAACTAATGAAAAACTGTTTTTT. Translating it yields CASSLTGTGAATNEKLFF.

This clonotype was recorded many times. This chain uses TRBV28 with TRBJ2-2; 7 bases match TRBD2. CDR1 is MDHEN and CDR2 is SYDVKM in the germline V gene. This CDR3 region has 16 residues. V dropped 3 bases and J dropped 2; count of bases not matched to a gene: 6. CDR3 region: CASSFGSGLNTGELFF. The CDR3 region has the DNA TGTGCCAGCAGTTTCGGTAGCGGGTTAAACACCGGGGAGCTGTTTTTT.

This clonotype was detected ten times or more. The chain couples TRBV30 to TRBJ2-3; tentatively, D is TRBD2 (7 bases). CDR1 GTSNPN and CDR2 SVGIG come from the germline V gene (reference sequence). The CDR3 totals 14 residues. V was trimmed by 2 bases and J by 4 bases, leaving 13 bases between them. The CDR3 DNA reads as TGTGCCTGGAGTTTTGGCGGGGGCGCAGATACGCAGTATTTT. This translates into CAWSFGGGADTQYF.

The genes are TRBV19 and TRBJ1-1; 7 bases line up with TRBD1. The J segment lost 6 bases and the V segment lost 5 bases, leaving 12 bases of the junction unmatched. The CDR3 sequence is 15 residues long. Germline CDR1 and CDR2: LNHDA and SQIVND (reference sequence). CDR3 sequence reads: CASSPTTGKFAEAFF. Written as DNA, the CDR3 is TGTGCCAGTAGTCCAACGACAGGGAAGTTCGCTGAAGCTTTCTTT. Together with reference TRBV19 and TRBJ1-1, the CDR3 gives the full variable domain: DGGITQSPKYLFRKEGQNVTLSCEQNLNHDAMYWYRQDPGQGLRLIYYSQIVNDFQKGDIAEGYSVSREKKESFPLTVTSAQKNPTAFYLCASSPTTGKFAEAFFGQGTRLTVV.

The V gene is TRBV7-3, the J gene TRBJ2-1; TRBD2 matches 8 bases. This CDR3 spans 20 amino acids. V lost 4 bases and J lost 5; bases outside the gene matches: 22. CDR1 is SGHTA, CDR2 FQGTGA, per germline. The CDR3 nucleotides read TGTGCCAGCAGCTGGGGACTAGAGCGGGACCCCACGACCCTACACAATGAGCAGTTCTTC. It codes for CASSWGLERDPTTLHNEQFF.

This clonotype was counted between two and nine times. This may stem from a read error, because a much larger clone lies one nucleotide away. This chain connects TRBV27 to TRBJ1-2; weak D call: TRBD1 (6 bases). CDR3 length: 17 amino acids. Germline lookup yields CDR1 MNHEY and CDR2 SMNVEV (reference sequence). In nucleotides, the CDR3 is TGTGCCAGCAGTTCATTAACCGGGACAAAGGGACCTTATGGCTGCACCTTC. Translating it yields CASSSLTGTKGPYGCTF.

This clonotype was detected many times. This chain uses TRBV9 with TRBJ2-2; 7 nucleotides line up with TRBD1. Germline CDR1 reads SGDLS; CDR2 reads YYNGEE. This CDR3 region has 16 residues. V lost 2 bases and J lost 3; bases outside the gene matches: 7. The CDR3 DNA sequence: TGTGCCAGCAGCGTCCCACAGGGGTGGGACACCGGGGAGCTGTTTTTT. As protein: CASSVPQGWDTGELFF.

Concerning this clonotype: Relative to the germline gene, one junction end is altered; a read error may explain this. The J gene is TRBJ2-5, the V gene TRBV18; D not resolved. The germline gives CDR1 KGHSH, CDR2 LQKENI. The CDR3 is made up of 13 amino acids. CDR3 bases: TGTGCCAGCACACCAGGCCAGCAAGAGACCCAGTACTTC. Translation: CASTPGQQETQYF.

The chain recombines TRBV6-2 or TRBV6-3 with TRBJ2-3, with 11 bases matching TRBD2. The V segment lost 4 bases and the J segment 10 bases; nucleotides outside the gene matches: 13. Looked up from germline, CDR1 is MNHEY and CDR2 is SVGEGT. This CDR3 comprises 16 residues. This CDR3 reads CASSSVLAGGWDAQYF. DNA of the CDR3: TGTGCCAGCAGTTCCGTCCTAGCGGGAGGCTGGGATGCGCAGTATTTT.

This clonotype has at least ten counts. This chain joins TRBV6-2 or TRBV6-3 and TRBJ1-1, with D hard to call. This CDR3 spans 13 amino acids. Per germline, CDR1 MNHEY and CDR2 SVGEGT. Trimming took off 2 bases at V and 3 bases at J, with 7 bases between the two ends. The CDR3 DNA reads TGTGCCAGCAGTTACCCACCTTACACTGAAGCTTTCTTT. The encoded protein is CASSYPPYTEAFF.

This clonotype was recorded many times. The V gene is TRBV5-1, the J gene TRBJ2-1; tentatively, D is TRBD1 (6 bases). CDR3 size: 17 residues. The germline gives CDR1 SGHRS, CDR2 YFSETQ. V was cut by 0 bases and J by 4 bases, with 17 bases left in between. The CDR3 loop is CASSLAGGQGQYNEQFF. In DNA, the CDR3 is TGCGCCAGCAGCTTGGCCGGCGGGCAGGGGCAATACAATGAGCAGTTCTTC.

This clonotype was seen at least ten times. The V and J genes are TRBV13 and TRBJ2-1; D tentatively reads TRBD1 or TRBD2 (5 bases each). Per germline, CDR1 PRHDT and CDR2 FYEKMQ (reference sequence). The V and J ends lost 5 bases and 5 bases respectively, with 10 bases between them. The length of the CDR3 is 13 residues. CDR3 sequence reads: CASSPEGNNEQFF. The CDR3 DNA sequence: TGTGCCAGCAGCCCCGAGGGGAACAATGAGCAGTTCTTC. The variable domain in full, with the rest retrieved from reference TRBV13 and TRBJ2-1, is AAGVIQSPRHLIKEKRETATLKCYPIPRHDTVYWYQQGPGQDPQFLISFYEKMQSDKGSIPDRFSAQQFSDYHSELNMSSLELGDSALYFCASSPEGNNEQFFGPGTRLTVL.

This clonotype was detected ten times or more. The chain joins TRBV13 to TRBJ1-1; D ambiguous. Trimming removed 5 bases at V and 1 base at J, with 17 bases between. This CDR3 comprises 16 residues. From germline, CDR1 is PRHDT and CDR2 FYEKMQ (reference sequence). CDR3 nucleotides: TGTGCCAGCAGCCTCCGGCTTACACGCCCGAACACTGAAGCTTTCTTT. Amino acid sequence: CASSLRLTRPNTEAFF. Complete variable domain (other parts from reference TRBV13 and TRBJ1-1): AAGVIQSPRHLIKEKRETATLKCYPIPRHDTVYWYQQGPGQDPQFLISFYEKMQSDKGSIPDRFSAQQFSDYHSELNMSSLELGDSALYFCASSLRLTRPNTEAFFGQGTRLTVV.

This clonotype was counted many times. The J gene is TRBJ2-1, the V gene TRBV5-1; no reliable D call. This CDR3 contains 15 residues. V shed 0 bases and J shed 5 bases, with 12 bases lying between them. Looked up from germline, CDR1 is SGHRS and CDR2 is YFSETQ. CDR3 nucleotide sequence: TGCGCCAGCAGCTTGGGTGGGCGGAGCAACAATGAGCAGTTCTTC. It specifies CASSLGGRSNNEQFF.

This clonotype was detected many times. This chain links TRBV7-9 with TRBJ2-1; 7 bases fit TRBD2. The CDR3 runs 16 residues. V lost 2 bases and J lost 0; bases outside the gene matches: 4. Per germline, CDR1 SEHNR and CDR2 FQNEAQ (reference sequence). The CDR3: CASSLYTGGSYNEQFF. In nucleotides, the CDR3 is TGTGCCAGCAGCTTATACACGGGAGGCTCCTACAATGAGCAGTTCTTC.